This TCR beta chain came from a study of T cells in narcolepsy. Clones were read by immunoSEQ multiplex PCR, and TCRdb kept only the in-frame ones, dropping some. The sample has 25,000 to 35,000 clones, around 86% seen once. Trimming pared 3 bases from V and 0 bases from J, leaving 14 bases between. CDR1 is MNHNS and CDR2 is SASEGT in the germline V gene. CDR3 size: 16 residues. Material for sequencing was CD45RA- memory CD4+ T cells from PBMCs. The rearrangement joins TRBV6-1 to TRBJ1-1; D not resolved. This TCR derives from a human donor with narcolepsy. The CDR3 spells CASSEEGGDLNTEAFF. Written as DNA, the CDR3 is TGTGCCAGCAGTGAGGAGGGCGGCGACTTGAACACTGAAGCTTTCTTT.